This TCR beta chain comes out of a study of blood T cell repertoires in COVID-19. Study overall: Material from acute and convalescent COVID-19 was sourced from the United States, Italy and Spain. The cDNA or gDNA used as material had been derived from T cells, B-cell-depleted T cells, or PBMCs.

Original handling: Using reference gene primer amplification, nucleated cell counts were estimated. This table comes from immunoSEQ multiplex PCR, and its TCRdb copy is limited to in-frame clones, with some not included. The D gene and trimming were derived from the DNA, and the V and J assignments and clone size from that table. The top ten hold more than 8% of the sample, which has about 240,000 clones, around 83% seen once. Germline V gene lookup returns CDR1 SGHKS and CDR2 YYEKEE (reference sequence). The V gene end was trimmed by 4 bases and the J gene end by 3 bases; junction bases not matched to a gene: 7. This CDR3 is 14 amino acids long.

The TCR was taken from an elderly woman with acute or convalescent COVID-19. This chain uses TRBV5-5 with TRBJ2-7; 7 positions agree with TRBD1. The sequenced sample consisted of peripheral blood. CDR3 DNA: TGTGCCAGCAGCCAGGGACAGACTTTCTACGAGCAGTACTTC. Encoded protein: CASSQGQTFYEQYF.